This T cell receptor (beta chain) comes out of a study of cytomegalovirus exposure and HLA in healthy donors. Study observations and caveats: An analysis that was carried out later associated 16,000 or so TCR beta sequences with HLA alleles at 0.05 false discovery rate.

In the case of this clone: No antigen is known for it.

CDR3 size: 20 residues. The V and J ends lost 4 bases and 5 bases, in that order; junction bases with no gene match: 20. The germline V gene encodes CDR1 MNHNS and CDR2 SASEGT. Primers: 60 Vbeta forward and 13 Jbeta reverse. Some clones are missing from TCRdb's copy, which holds only in-frame ones; the method was immunoSEQ multiplex PCR. The sample has roughly 140,000 clones, about 80% seen once. The source material was PBMCs. The receptor was isolated from a man aged 35-49 years in good health and CMV-seropositive. V is TRBV6-1 and J is TRBJ2-1; 10 bases line up with TRBD2. The CDR3 loop is CASSARESGGAELIHNEQFF. The CDR3 DNA is TGTGCCAGCAGTGCGAGGGAGAGCGGGGGGGCCGAATTGATCCACAATGAGCAGTTCTTC.